The 29 T cell receptor beta chains reported below all come from one sample, sequenced in a study of T cell responses to AZD1222 COVID-19 vaccine. Sequencing used immunoSEQ multiplex PCR; TCRdb keeps in-frame clones, though not all of them. The sample records roughly 150,000 clones, 85% to 95% being singletons. The sequencing used peripheral blood, collected on day 0 of AZD1222 vaccination. Receptors were obtained from an adult in good health.

Concerning this clone: One junction end disagrees with the germline gene, perhaps due to a read error. The V gene is TRBV6-4, the J gene TRBJ1-1; D unclear. The germline V gene has CDR1 MRHNA and CDR2 SNTAGT. The CDR3 is made up of 11 amino acids. The CDR3 DNA reads TGTGCCAGCAGGTCGTGGAGCCCCGTCTCGTTT. This sequence encodes CASRSWSPVSF.

The chain links TRBV10-3 to TRBJ2-7; TRBD1 is a possible D gene (6 bases). Germline V gene data show CDR1 as ENHRY and CDR2 as SYGVKD. The length of the CDR3 is 13 residues. V was trimmed by 3 bases and J by 2 bases, leaving 8 bases between them. As DNA, the CDR3 is TGTGCCATCAGTGACAGGGGCCCCTACGAGCAGTACTTC. Its translation is CAISDRGPYEQYF.

The chain uses TRBV10-2 and TRBJ2-1; weak D call: TRBD2 (6 bases). CDR3 length: 13 residues. V was clipped by 0 bases and J by 8 bases, with 8 bases between them. Germline V gene lookup returns CDR1 WSHSY and CDR2 SAAADI. The CDR3 sequence is CASSESWGDEQFF. CDR3 coding DNA: TGCGCCAGCAGTGAGTCTTGGGGGGATGAGCAGTTCTTC.

This rearrangement joins TRBV11-2 to TRBJ1-2; possibly TRBD1 for D (6 bases). Germline CDR1 and CDR2: SGHAT and FQNNGV. This CDR3 comprises 15 residues. Trimming removed 4 bases from V and 4 bases from J, with 16 bases in between. The CDR3 spells CASSSAGAGGYGYTF. The CDR3 nucleotides read TGTGCCAGCAGCTCCGCGGGGGCAGGTGGCTATGGCTACACCTTC.

The CDR3, as DNA: TGTGCCAGTAGTGACGGGACAGGGGCGTTCGCCGGGGAGCTGTTTTTT. It specifies CASSDGTGAFAGELFF. V usage is TRBV19 and J usage is TRBJ2-2; TRBD1 agrees at 10 bases. Germline CDR1 is LNHDA and CDR2 is SQIVND (reference sequence). The trim removed 5 bases at V and 6 bases at J, leaving 9 bases unmatched. The CDR3 sequence is 16 residues long.

The chain employs TRBV7-3 and TRBJ2-7; 7 nucleotides line up with TRBD2. The germline V gene has CDR1 SGHTA and CDR2 FQGTGA. The CDR3 has 15 amino acids. V shed 5 bases and J 3 bases; nucleotides not matched to a gene: 10. The CDR3 bases are TGTGCCAGCAGCCCCACCCCTAGCGGCTACTACGAGCAGTACTTC. Its protein is CASSPTPSGYYEQYF.

The chain combines TRBV5-1 with TRBJ1-3; D remains unclear. Trimming cost V 0 bases and J 0 bases, with 13 bases left between them. This CDR3 is 17 amino acids long. CDR1 and CDR2 (germline): SGHRS, YFSETQ. CDR3 coding DNA: TGCGCCAGCAGCTTGGCCCCCTCCTCAAGCTCTGGAAACACCATATATTTT. Translation: CASSLAPSSSSGNTIYF.

The CDR3 DNA is TGTGCCTGGAGTGAGGGTTCCTACGAGCAGTACTTC. Translated: CAWSEGSYEQYF. The chain employs TRBV30 and TRBJ2-7; no reliable D call. Germline V gives CDR1 GTSNPN, CDR2 SVGIG (reference sequence). V lost 1 base, J lost 1 base, and 5 bases lay in between. This CDR3 is built from 12 residues.

This chain joins TRBV19 and TRBJ1-2; D not resolved. The V end lost 10 bases, the J end lost 2 bases, and 11 bases lay between the germline ends. The germline V gene encodes CDR1 LNHDA and CDR2 SQIVND (reference sequence). The CDR3 extends over 12 amino acids. DNA for the CDR3: TGTGCCACGAGGACCGAAAACTATGGCTACACCTTC. Protein sequence: CATRTENYGYTF.

This clone was recorded once. The CDR3 nucleotides read TGCAGCACGCGGACAGGGGTAATGAACACTGAAGCTTTCTTT. Translation: CSTRTGVMNTEAFF. This chain connects TRBV29-1 to TRBJ1-1; TRBD1 matches at 9 bases. The V segment lost 8 bases and the J segment 0 bases; nucleotides outside the gene matches: 7. The CDR3 extends over 14 amino acids. The germline V gene encodes CDR1 SQVTM and CDR2 ANQGSEA.

This clone was seen a few times. V and J are TRBV2 and TRBJ1-5, with D perhaps matching TRBD1 (6 bases). Between the trimmed V and J ends, which lost 8 bases and 0 bases, there was a span of 14 bases. The CDR3 covers 15 residues. Germline loops: CDR1 SNHLY, CDR2 FYNNEI. The CDR3 coding sequence is TGTGCCAGCGGAGGGTTAGGGGGTAGCAATCAGCCCCAGCATTTT. Amino acid sequence: CASGGLGGSNQPQHF.

This clone was found once. The V gene is TRBV5-1, the J gene TRBJ1-6; 7 bases are shared with TRBD1. The length of the CDR3 is 16 residues. V shed 0 bases and J 9 bases; nucleotides not matched to a gene: 9. The germline gives CDR1 SGHRS, CDR2 YFSETQ. This chain's CDR3 is CASSLEEGATSSPLHF. The CDR3 coding sequence is TGCGCCAGCAGCTTGGAGGAGGGGGCGACTAGTTCACCCCTCCACTTT. Based on the CDR3 plus reference TRBV5-1 and TRBJ1-6, the full variable domain is KAGVTQTPRYLIKTRGQQVTLSCSPISGHRSVSWYQQTPGQGLQFLFEYFSETQRNKGNFPGRFSGRQFSNSRSEMNVSTLELGDSALYLCASSLEEGATSSPLHFGNGTRLTVT.

The chain employs TRBV7-9 and TRBJ2-7, with a weak D call TRBD2 (5 bases). The CDR3 has 16 amino acids. Deletions cut 3 bases from V and 2 bases from J, with 17 bases between. CDR1 and CDR2 (germline): SEHNR, FQNEAQ (reference sequence). CDR3 nucleotide sequence: TGTGCCAGCAGCTTGCGATCCAGGACTTTAACCTACGAGCAGTACTTC. Encoded protein: CASSLRSRTLTYEQYF.

CDR3 sequence reads: CASSPGCRVHQPQHF. CDR3 nucleotide sequence: TGTGCCAGCAGCCCGGGGTGTCGGGTTCATCAGCCCCAGCATTTT. The chain is built from TRBV11-3 and TRBJ1-5; D remains unclear. V was shortened by 5 bases and J by 5 bases, with 16 bases between the two germline ends. The length of the CDR3 is 15 residues. The germline V gene encodes CDR1 SGHNT and CDR2 YENEEA. The full variable domain, rest sourced from reference TRBV11-3 and TRBJ1-5, is EAGVVQSPRYKIIEKKQPVAFWCNPISGHNTLYWYLQNLGQGPELLIRYENEEAVDDSQLPKDRFSAERLKGVDSTLKIQPAELGDSAVYLCASSPGCRVHQPQHFGDGTRLSIL.

The V call is TRBV5-1, the J call TRBJ2-7; 7 positions agree with TRBD1. The CDR3 is 15 amino acids. V lost 5 bases and J lost 1; bases outside the gene matches: 9. In germline, CDR1 is SGHRS, CDR2 YFSETQ. CDR3: CASRGGGTDSYEQYF. The CDR3 nucleotides are TGCGCCAGCAGAGGGGGTGGGACAGATTCCTACGAGCAGTACTTC.

The gene calls are TRBV29-1 and TRBJ2-3; 9 bases align to TRBD1. Germline CDR1 SQVTM, CDR2 ANQGSEA. Trimming at V came to 6 bases and at J to 0 bases, leaving 4 bases not matched to a gene. The CDR3 spans 14 residues. The CDR3 reads CSVGQGQSTDTQYF. CDR3 nucleotides: TGCAGCGTGGGACAGGGACAAAGCACAGATACGCAGTATTTT.

This CDR3 reads CASRFGTSTNEQFF. The CDR3 DNA reads TGTGCCAGCCGATTCGGGACTAGCACTAATGAGCAGTTCTTC. V gene TRBV7-2 combines with J gene TRBJ2-1; 9 nucleotides line up with TRBD2. Trimming took 8 bases from V and 7 from J; bases not matched to a gene: 9. The CDR3 loop spans 14 amino acids. CDR1 is SGHTA and CDR2 is FQGNSA in the germline V gene.

The chain uses TRBV19 and TRBJ1-2; no firm D call. Trimming cost V 2 bases and J 5 bases, with 21 bases left between them. Germline CDR1 and CDR2: LNHDA and SQIVND (reference sequence). This CDR3 is built from 17 residues. CDR3 coding DNA: TGTGCCAGTAGTATATCTCAAGGGCAGGCGGTTCGTTATGGCTACACCTTC. Residues: CASSISQGQAVRYGYTF. The full variable domain, with the rest looked up from reference TRBV19 and TRBJ1-2, is DGGITQSPKYLFRKEGQNVTLSCEQNLNHDAMYWYRQDPGQGLRLIYYSQIVNDFQKGDIAEGYSVSREKKESFPLTVTSAQKNPTAFYLCASSISQGQAVRYGYTFGSGTRLTVV.

The chain employs TRBV7-2 and TRBJ1-1; D might be TRBD1 (5 bases). Germline V gives CDR1 SGHTA, CDR2 FQGNSA. With 6 bases removed from V and 3 bases from J, the gap between germline ends came to 11 bases. There are 13 residues in the CDR3. The CDR3 is CASRLPGDTEAFF. CDR3 nucleotides: TGTGCCAGCAGACTACCGGGGGACACTGAAGCTTTCTTT.

This chain joins TRBV27 and TRBJ2-2; 8 bases fit TRBD2. Germline trimming cut 3 bases from V and 7 bases from J; bases unmatched to any gene: 10. The CDR3 covers 16 residues. CDR1 MNHEY and CDR2 SMNVEV come from the germline V gene (reference sequence). The CDR3 region is CASSFRPAGDVGELFF. The CDR3 DNA reads TGTGCCAGCAGTTTTAGGCCAGCGGGAGACGTCGGGGAGCTGTTTTTT.

The V gene is TRBV28, the J gene TRBJ1-1; 9 bases map to TRBD1. The CDR3 length is 17 residues. CDR1 is MDHEN, CDR2 SYDVKM, per germline. The ends lost 5 bases at V and 0 bases at J; junction bases unmatched: 10. CDR3 sequence (DNA): TGTGCCAGCAGTCCACTTTACAGGGGGCGCATGAACACTGAAGCTTTCTTT. This sequence encodes CASSPLYRGRMNTEAFF.

V usage is TRBV19 and J usage is TRBJ1-2; a possible D gene is TRBD1 (5 bases). Germline V gene sequence: CDR1 LNHDA, CDR2 SQIVND (reference sequence). The CDR3 spans 14 residues. Trimming left V 3 bases short and J 4 bases short, with 12 bases between. In DNA, the CDR3 is TGTGCCAGTAGTATCAGGGACCAGGGCTATGGCTACACCTTC. The encoded protein is CASSIRDQGYGYTF.

J is TRBJ2-7 and V is TRBV27; 7 nucleotides align to TRBD1. Germline V gene data show CDR1 as MNHEY and CDR2 as SMNVEV (reference sequence). V gave up 6 bases and J gave up 7 bases; unmatched junction bases: 15. The CDR3 totals 15 residues. This CDR3 reads CASRGSRDRRVEQYF. CDR3 coding DNA: TGTGCCAGCAGGGGAAGCCGGGACAGAAGGGTAGAGCAGTACTTC.

The chain employs TRBV6-2 or TRBV6-3 and TRBJ2-7; tentatively, D is TRBD1 (6 bases). The V end lost 6 bases, the J end lost 4 bases, and 19 bases lay between the germline ends. The V gene's germline CDR1 is MNHEY and CDR2 SVGEGT. CDR3 length equals 15 residues. The CDR3 is CASSTGQSGSYEQYF. The CDR3 DNA follows: TGTGCCAGCAGCACTGGACAGTCGGGGAGTTACGAGCAGTACTTC.

As regards this clone: Within the sample, other DNA sequences also encode this same CDR3. The V and J genes are TRBV7-6 and TRBJ2-7, with 7 bases fitting TRBD2. Trimming took 1 base from V and 0 from J; bases not matched to a gene: 3. The germline V gene encodes CDR1 SGHVS and CDR2 FNYEAQ. There are 15 residues in the CDR3. This CDR3 is CASSLGASGSYEQYF. The CDR3 nucleotides read TGTGCCAGCAGCTTAGGGGCTAGCGGCTCCTACGAGCAGTACTTC.

This chain links TRBV7-8 with TRBJ1-5; no clear D. V shed 0 bases and J shed 2 bases, with 8 bases lying between them. The germline CDR1 and CDR2 sequences are SGHVS and FQNEAQ. The CDR3 contains 15 residues. For the CDR3, the DNA is TGTGCCAGCAGCTTAGCTCCCCAGGGCAATCAGCCCCAGCATTTT. Translation gives CASSLAPQGNQPQHF.

The chain combines TRBV7-2 with TRBJ1-2; possibly TRBD1 for D (5 bases). The CDR3 spans 13 residues. Trimming took off 2 bases at V and 7 bases at J, with 11 bases between the two ends. Germline CDR1 SGHTA, CDR2 FQGNSA. The CDR3 DNA is TGTGCCAGCAGCTTACCAGGGACTGGTGGCTACACCTTC. Translation: CASSLPGTGGYTF.

This clone was seen a single time. The chain has TRBV5-3 and TRBJ2-7, with D unclear. TRBV5-3 falls under the ORF class, with uncertain function. This CDR3 region has 10 residues. Trimming stripped 5 bases from V and 6 bases from J, with 6 bases between. The CDR3 here is CARRETEQYF. The CDR3 nucleotides are TGTGCCAGAAGAGAGACCGAGCAGTACTTC.

J is TRBJ1-1 and V is TRBV7-9; D is ambiguous. Trimming left V 2 bases short and J 2 bases short, with 6 bases between. The germline V gene has CDR1 SEHNR and CDR2 FQNEAQ (reference sequence). The CDR3 is 13 amino acids. CDR3: CASSLSVNTEAFF. In nucleotides, the CDR3 is TGTGCCAGCAGCTTATCAGTTAACACTGAAGCTTTCTTT.